The 31 T cell receptor beta chains below were found in one sample sequenced in a study of T cells of healthy individuals. TCRdb itself ran the 5' RACE reads through MiXCR, one entry per CDR3 protein. The data contain 50,000 to 55,000 distinct CDR3 sequences, approximately 14% of them seen just once; the ten biggest clones take up roughly 16%. The receptors originated from a human donor in good health.

This clonotype has at least ten counts. V usage is TRBV24-1 and J usage is TRBJ2-1; weak D call: TRBD2 (6 bases). CDR1 KGHDR and CDR2 SFDVKD come from the germline V gene. The CDR3 has 14 residues. The V end was cut by 4 bases, the J end by 3 bases, with 9 bases between. CDR3 amino acids: CATSESGLYNEQFF. As DNA, the CDR3 is TGTGCCACCAGTGAGAGCGGGCTCTACAATGAGCAGTTCTTC.

For the CDR3, the DNA is TGTGCCAGCAGCTTTGACGGGAACAAAAACATTCAGTACTTC. This sequence encodes CASSFDGNKNIQYF. The V call is TRBV7-2, the J call TRBJ2-4; perhaps TRBD2 as D (5 bases). Trimming stripped 3 bases from V and 3 bases from J, with 9 bases between. This CDR3 has 14 residues. Germline loops: CDR1 SGHTA, CDR2 FQGNSA.

This clonotype occurred a few times. The chain combines TRBV20-1 with TRBJ2-3; 10 bases are shared with TRBD2. Germline CDR1 and CDR2: DFQATT and SNEGSKA (reference sequence). The CDR3 totals 16 residues. Trimming cost V 1 base and J 5 bases; bases outside gene matches: 9. Here the CDR3 DNA reads TGCAGTGCTAGAGCGGGTTGGGCTAGCGGGAGAGATACGCAGTATTTT. It is translated as CSARAGWASGRDTQYF.

There are a few counts of this clonotype. This sequence joins TRBV19 and TRBJ1-2, with a tentative D call TRBD1 (6 bases). Trimming stripped 7 bases from V and 4 bases from J, with 19 bases between. Germline values: CDR1 LNHDA, CDR2 SQIVND (reference sequence). This CDR3 contains 15 residues. CDR3 in amino acids: CASIGTGFSGYGYTF. The CDR3 DNA follows: TGTGCCAGTATCGGAACAGGGTTTAGTGGCTATGGCTACACCTTC.

This clonotype turned up a few times. V is TRBV9 and J is TRBJ2-1; 15 bases align to TRBD2. The trim removed 5 bases at V and 9 bases at J, leaving 18 bases unmatched. Germline V lookup: CDR1 SGDLS, CDR2 YYNGEE. The length of the CDR3 is 19 residues. This chain's CDR3 is CASSPEGGTSGRRAGEQFF. For the CDR3, the DNA is TGTGCCAGCAGTCCCGAGGGGGGGACTAGCGGGAGGAGGGCGGGTGAGCAGTTCTTC.

The sample holds many counts of this clonotype. This chain connects TRBV20-1 to TRBJ2-3; 7 bases are shared with TRBD2. Germline CDR1 reads DFQATT; CDR2 reads SNEGSKA (reference sequence). This CDR3 comprises 13 residues. Losses at the gene ends were 6 bases for V and 6 bases for J; bases not matched to a gene: 9. The CDR3 coding sequence is TGCAGTGCGGAGCGGCGGGAGTCGGATACGCAGTATTTT. Its translation: CSAERRESDTQYF.

This chain links TRBV20-1 with TRBJ1-4; D gene ambiguous. Per the germline V gene, CDR1 is DFQATT and CDR2 is SNEGSKA (reference sequence). The CDR3 sequence is 10 residues long. V was shortened by 5 bases and J by 8 bases, with 6 bases between the two germline ends. DNA for the CDR3: TGCAGTGCTGGCCCCGAAAAACTGTTTTTT. This gives the protein CSAGPEKLFF.

A word on this clonotype: Just one base apart from a much larger clone, this may be a read error. The chain has TRBV6-6 and TRBJ1-1; D is undetermined. Germline CDR1 and CDR2: MNHNY and SVGAGI (reference sequence). V lost 8 bases and J 1 base, leaving 14 bases between the germline ends. This CDR3 comprises 14 residues. CDR3 sequence (DNA): TGTGCCAGCTTTTCCGACCAACCGAACACTGAAGCTTTCTTT. It encodes CASFSDQPNTEAFF.

The chain links TRBV4-3 to TRBJ2-5, with 8 nucleotides matching TRBD2. V gave up 0 bases and J gave up 4 bases; unmatched junction bases: 4. This CDR3 spans 15 amino acids. The germline gives CDR1 LGHNA, CDR2 YSLEER. The CDR3: CASSQDRGGPETQYF. The CDR3 region has the DNA TGCGCCAGCAGCCAAGATCGGGGGGGGCCAGAGACCCAGTACTTC.

The chain joins TRBV6-5 to TRBJ1-5; TRBD1 matches 10 bases. The V and J ends lost 6 bases and 2 bases, in that order; junction bases with no gene match: 13. Germline CDR1 and CDR2: MNHEY and SVGAGI. The CDR3 totals 18 residues. CDR3 nucleotide sequence: TGTGCCAGCAGCCGAGGCGGGACAGGGGTAGTGGGCAATCAGCCCCAGCATTTT. Its translation: CASSRGGTGVVGNQPQHF.

A few counts support this clonotype. This chain links TRBV30 with TRBJ2-3; 7 bases are shared with TRBD1. The CDR3 is made up of 17 amino acids. J lost 0 bases, V lost 0 bases, and 9 bases had no gene match. Germline V lookup: CDR1 GTSNPN, CDR2 SVGIG (reference sequence). The CDR3 loop is CAWSVIRGFASTDTQYF. CDR3 DNA sequence: TGTGCCTGGAGTGTAATCAGGGGGTTTGCTAGCACAGATACGCAGTATTTT.

This clonotype occurred a few times. The chain recombines TRBV6-5 with TRBJ1-3; 7 positions match TRBD1. Per the germline V gene, CDR1 is MNHEY and CDR2 is SVGAGI. CDR3 length: 14 amino acids. The J segment lost 2 bases and the V segment lost 4 bases, leaving 2 bases of the junction unmatched. CDR3 loop: CASSSGQAGNTIYF. Written as DNA, the CDR3 is TGTGCCAGCAGTTCCGGACAGGCTGGAAACACCATATATTTT.

The rearrangement joins TRBV12-3 or TRBV12-4 to TRBJ1-5; unclear D gene. This CDR3 contains 13 residues. The V end lost 3 bases, the J end lost 3 bases, and 6 bases lay between the germline ends. The CDR3 sequence is CASSLADNQPQHF. DNA for the CDR3: TGTGCCAGCAGTTTGGCAGACAATCAGCCCCAGCATTTT.

This clonotype was counted at least ten times. The V and J genes are TRBV18 and TRBJ2-2; D unclear. Germline V gives CDR1 KGHSH, CDR2 LQKENI. Between the trimmed V and J ends, which lost 4 bases and 4 bases, there was a span of 10 bases. The length of the CDR3 is 14 residues. The CDR3 coding sequence is TGTGCCAGCTCACTCGACTCGTTCACCGGGGAGCTGTTTTTT. Amino acid sequence: CASSLDSFTGELFF.

This clonotype came up a few times. The rearrangement uses TRBV7-2 and TRBJ1-5; tentative D call: TRBD1 (5 bases). CDR1 and CDR2 (germline): SGHTA, FQGNSA. This CDR3 is built from 16 residues. The ends were cut back, 5 bases at V and 2 bases at J, with 16 bases in the middle. For the CDR3, the DNA is TGTGCCAGCAGCCCCCATGTGGGAGGGGGCAATCAGCCCCAGCATTTT. Translated: CASSPHVGGGNQPQHF.

In its sample, this clonotype was seen many times. V gene TRBV15 combines with J gene TRBJ2-5, with D possibly TRBD1 on 5 matching bases. Trimming removed 1 base at V and 3 bases at J, with 9 bases between. The CDR3 runs 14 residues. Germline assignment: CDR1 LNHNV and CDR2 YYDKDF (reference sequence). Here the CDR3 reads CATSRGGAKETQYF. In DNA, the CDR3 is TGTGCCACCAGCAGAGGGGGCGCAAAAGAGACCCAGTACTTC.

The rearrangement uses TRBV5-5 and TRBJ2-1; D remains ambiguous. CDR3 length: 11 amino acids. The V and J ends lost 5 bases and 5 bases respectively, with 5 bases between them. CDR1 is SGHKS and CDR2 is YYEKEE in the germline V gene (reference sequence). The CDR3 DNA reads TGTGCCAGCAGTCAAAACAATGAGCAGTTCTTC. It translates to CASSQNNEQFF.

The rearrangement joins TRBV6-6 to TRBJ1-5; 9 bases align to TRBD1. Losses at the gene ends were 1 base for V and 1 base for J; bases not matched to a gene: 5. The germline V gene has CDR1 MNHNY and CDR2 SVGAGI (reference sequence). CDR3 size: 17 residues. CDR3 sequence (DNA): TGTGCCAGCAGTTACTTACAGGGGGCGCAAAGCAATCAGCCCCAGCATTTT. This sequence encodes CASSYLQGAQSNQPQHF.

This clonotype was seen repeatedly, ten times or more. The chain combines TRBV7-2 with TRBJ2-7; D is ambiguous. V lost 3 bases to trimming and J lost 8 bases, with 17 bases between them. Per the germline V gene, CDR1 is SGHTA and CDR2 is FQGNSA. CDR3 length: 14 residues. DNA of the CDR3: TGTGCCAGCAGCTTGCCTCCTCTTTTTTCCCAGCAGTACTTC. Its translation is CASSLPPLFSQQYF.

The chain uses TRBV29-1 and TRBJ2-3, with 7 bases that match TRBD2. The junction had 9 bases not matched to a gene; V was cut back by 1 base and J by 8 bases. This CDR3 comprises 14 residues. CDR1 and CDR2 (germline): SQVTM, ANQGSEA. The CDR3 region is CSVEVVGGKGTQYF. The CDR3 region has the DNA TGCAGCGTTGAAGTTGTCGGGGGGAAGGGTACGCAGTATTTT.

This clonotype was seen more than once but under ten times. At one boundary the junction diverges from the germline segment, which might be a read error. The rearrangement uses TRBV11-2 and TRBJ2-3; D is uncertain. The CDR3 is 10 amino acids. The germline V gene has CDR1 SGHAT and CDR2 FQNNGV. The CDR3 DNA is TGTGCCAGCAGCTTATCGTGCTCTTTTTTT. Translation: CASSLSCSFF.

This rearrangement joins TRBV2 to TRBJ2-7; D remains ambiguous. Germline-derived CDR1 and CDR2 are SNHLY and FYNNEI. V dropped 2 bases and J dropped 0 bases, with 8 bases sitting between them. This CDR3 region has 14 residues. CDR3 in DNA: TGTGCCAGCAGTGAATCGTGGCGCTCCTACGAGCAGTACTTC. The encoded protein is CASSESWRSYEQYF.

Many counts were recorded for this clonotype. The chain recombines TRBV29-1 with TRBJ1-1; 7 nucleotides agree with TRBD1. V lost 5 bases and J lost 3; bases outside the gene matches: 6. The germline V gene has CDR1 SQVTM and CDR2 ANQGSEA. This CDR3 is built from 13 residues. Written as DNA, the CDR3 is TGCAGCGTTAAACAGGGGATGGACACTGAAGCTTTCTTT. It is translated as CSVKQGMDTEAFF.

V gene TRBV21-1 combines with J gene TRBJ1-4; TRBD1 is taken as the D call from the table, unchecked against the DNA. TRBV21-1 is deemed a pseudogene. This CDR3 region has 16 residues. Here the CDR3 reads CASSPPGHGRSEKLFF. CDR3 nucleotides: TGTGCCAGCAGCCCCCCGGGACACGGCCGCTCGGAAAAACTGTTTTTT.

The V gene is TRBV7-2, the J gene TRBJ2-5; 15 bases line up with TRBD2. Per germline, CDR1 SGHTA and CDR2 FQGNSA. J lost 3 bases, V lost 4 bases, and 3 bases had no gene match. This CDR3 contains 16 residues. Here the CDR3 DNA reads TGTGCCAGCAGCTCGGGACTAGCGGGGGGAGAAGAGACCCAGTACTTC. Amino acids: CASSSGLAGGEETQYF.

This clonotype has only a few counts. This chain connects TRBV25-1 to TRBJ1-4; TRBD1 matches at 9 bases. CDR1 and CDR2 from the germline V gene are MGHDK and SYGVNS. V lost 3 bases, J lost 2 bases, and 10 bases stayed unmatched. This CDR3 spans 18 amino acids. This chain's CDR3 is CASSDPPAGTGTNEKLFF. CDR3 nucleotide sequence: TGTGCCAGCAGTGACCCCCCGGCGGGGACAGGGACTAATGAAAAACTGTTTTTT. Drawing the rest from reference TRBV25-1 and TRBJ1-4, the complete variable domain is EADIYQTPRYLVIGTGKKITLECSQTMGHDKMYWYQQDPGMELHLIHYSYGVNSTEKGDLSSESTVSRIRTEHFPLTLESARPSHTSQYLCASSDPPAGTGTNEKLFFGSGTQLSVL.

The CDR3 loop reads CASSGGQGYGYTF. The CDR3 DNA reads TGTGCCAGCAGTGGGGGACAGGGGTATGGCTACACCTTC. V is TRBV6-1 and J is TRBJ1-2; 10 bases fit TRBD1. The V gene end was trimmed by 4 bases and the J gene end by 5 bases; junction bases not matched to a gene: 1. Per the germline V gene, CDR1 is MNHNS and CDR2 is SASEGT. The CDR3 sequence is 13 residues long.

The chain links TRBV6-6 to TRBJ1-1; D possibly corresponds to TRBD1 (5 bases). V was pared by 8 bases and J by 4 bases, with 8 bases between. The CDR3 contains 11 residues. CDR1 MNHNY and CDR2 SVGAGI come from the germline V gene (reference sequence). CDR3 residues: CASSGGTEAFF. CDR3 DNA sequence: TGTGCCAGCTCGGGGGGCACTGAAGCTTTCTTT.

The V and J genes are TRBV10-3 and TRBJ2-2, with 8 bases that match TRBD1. Germline trimming cut 7 bases from V and 4 bases from J; bases unmatched to any gene: 5. The CDR3 runs to 14 residues. Germline values: CDR1 ENHRY, CDR2 SYGVKD. CDR3 bases: TGTGCCATCACCATGGGACAGGCCACCGGGGAGCTGTTTTTT. It specifies CAITMGQATGELFF.

This clonotype appeared many times. The V and J genes are TRBV27 and TRBJ1-5; a weak D match, TRBD1 (6 bases). Germline lookup yields CDR1 MNHEY and CDR2 SMNVEV (reference sequence). The CDR3 runs to 15 residues. Trimming removed 5 bases from V and 6 bases from J, with 17 bases in between. This chain's CDR3 is CASSPLQGGGQPQHF. Written as DNA, the CDR3 is TGTGCCAGCAGTCCTCTCCAGGGAGGGGGTCAGCCCCAGCATTTT.

This clonotype has only a few counts. The chain links TRBV5-4 to TRBJ1-1, with a tentative D call TRBD1 (6 bases). Trimming took off 4 bases at V and 5 bases at J, with 21 bases between the two ends. Germline values: CDR1 SGHNT, CDR2 YYREEE (reference sequence). The CDR3 runs to 16 residues. The CDR3 DNA reads as TGTGCCAGCAGCCAAGCCCTCCTGACAGGAGCAACTGAAGCTTTCTTT. Its protein product is CASSQALLTGATEAFF.